Following are 9 T cell receptor beta chains from one sample sequenced in a study of blood T cell repertoires in COVID-19. The data were produced by immunoSEQ multiplex PCR, yet TCRdb's version contains in-frame clones alone and is incomplete. The table has roughly 330,000 clones, about 83% seen once. The sequencing sample was made of peripheral blood. The receptor source for this set is a woman aged 45 to 65 with acute or convalescent COVID-19.

The chain is built from TRBV19 and TRBJ2-1; TRBD2 agrees at 10 bases. Germline CDR1 and CDR2: LNHDA and SQIVND (reference sequence). The CDR3 is 17 amino acids. V lost 0 bases, J lost 7 bases, and 9 bases stayed unmatched. CDR3 sequence: CASSIDRGAGGQNEQFF. CDR3 DNA sequence: TGTGCCAGTAGTATAGATCGTGGAGCGGGAGGGCAAAATGAGCAGTTCTTC.

The chain is built from TRBV10-2 and TRBJ2-7, with 11 bases lining up with TRBD1. The V gene end was trimmed by 10 bases and the J gene end by 7 bases; junction bases not matched to a gene: 9. The CDR3 contains 13 residues. Germline V gene sequence: CDR1 WSHSY, CDR2 SAAADI. In DNA, the CDR3 is TGCGCCACCAAGGACAGGGGGCTGGGGGAGCAGTACTTC. It is translated as CATKDRGLGEQYF.

The V gene is TRBV9, the J gene TRBJ2-1; TRBD2 agrees at 8 bases. The CDR3 length is 15 residues. CDR1 SGDLS and CDR2 YYNGEE come from the germline V gene. Trimming took 3 bases from V and 0 from J; bases not matched to a gene: 2. In DNA form, the CDR3 reads TGTGCCAGCAGCGAGCTAGCGGGCTCCTACAATGAGCAGTTCTTC. Amino acid sequence: CASSELAGSYNEQFF.

This clone was recorded once. V gene TRBV29-1 combines with J gene TRBJ2-1, with D perhaps TRBD1 (6 bases). Trimming removed 7 bases from V and 5 bases from J, with 15 bases in between. CDR3 length equals 13 residues. Germline CDR1 reads SQVTM; CDR2 reads ANQGSEA. CDR3 protein: CSAQGTSHNEQFF. The CDR3 bases are TGCAGCGCACAAGGGACATCACACAATGAGCAGTTCTTC.

The V gene is TRBV11-2, the J gene TRBJ2-1; 8 bases agree with TRBD2. CDR3 length equals 16 residues. J was trimmed by 9 bases and V by 1 base; bases with no gene match: 11. CDR1 is SGHAT, CDR2 FQNNGV, per germline. The CDR3 is CASSLGKAGANGEQFF. The CDR3 nucleotides are TGTGCCAGCAGCTTAGGTAAAGCGGGGGCTAACGGTGAGCAGTTCTTC.

The chain is built from TRBV7-8 and TRBJ1-6, with TRBD1 matching over 9 bases. Trimming removed 2 bases from V and 10 bases from J; junction bases left unmatched: 6. From germline, CDR1 is SGHVS and CDR2 FQNEAQ. The CDR3 totals 15 residues. Written as DNA, the CDR3 is TGTGCCAGCAGCTTAACCGGGACAGGGTGGTCACCCCTCCACTTT. Encoded protein: CASSLTGTGWSPLHF.

Notes on this clone: The same CDR3 arises from other DNA sequences in this sample as well. The chain recombines TRBV18 with TRBJ1-1; 7 nucleotides line up with TRBD1. Trimming at V came to 3 bases and at J to 0 bases, leaving 1 base not matched to a gene. Germline V gene data show CDR1 as KGHSH and CDR2 as LQKENI. The CDR3 is made up of 14 amino acids. The CDR3 DNA reads TGTGCCAGCTCACCGACAGGGTTGAACACTGAAGCTTTCTTT. Translation gives CASSPTGLNTEAFF.

This chain uses TRBV19 with TRBJ1-4; TRBD1 aligns across 10 bases. This CDR3 region has 15 residues. In germline, CDR1 is LNHDA, CDR2 SQIVND (reference sequence). The V segment lost 5 bases and the J segment 7 bases; nucleotides outside the gene matches: 7. The CDR3 DNA follows: TGTGCCAGTAGTTTTCGACAGGGGGCGGGTGAAAAACTGTTTTTT. Its translation: CASSFRQGAGEKLFF.

The gene calls are TRBV7-2 and TRBJ2-3; D is ambiguous. V was pared by 4 bases and J by 6 bases, with 11 bases between. The CDR3 length is 13 residues. Germline V lookup: CDR1 SGHTA, CDR2 FQGNSA. CDR3 sequence (DNA): TGTGCCAGCAGCTCCAACAGTCGGGATACGCAGTATTTT. Its translation: CASSSNSRDTQYF.